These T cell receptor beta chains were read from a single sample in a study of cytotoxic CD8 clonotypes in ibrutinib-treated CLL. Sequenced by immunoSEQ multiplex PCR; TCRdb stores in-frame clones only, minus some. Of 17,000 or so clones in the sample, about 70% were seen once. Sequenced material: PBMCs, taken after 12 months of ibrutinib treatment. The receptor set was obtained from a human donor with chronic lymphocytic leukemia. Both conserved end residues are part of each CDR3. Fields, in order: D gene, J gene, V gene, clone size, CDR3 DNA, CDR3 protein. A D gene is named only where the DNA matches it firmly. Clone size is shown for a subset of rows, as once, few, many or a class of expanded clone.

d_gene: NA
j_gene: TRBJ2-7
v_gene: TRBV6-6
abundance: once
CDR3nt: TGTGCCAGCACCTTAGCTCTAGGGTACTACGAGCAGTACTTC
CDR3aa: CASTLALGYYEQYF

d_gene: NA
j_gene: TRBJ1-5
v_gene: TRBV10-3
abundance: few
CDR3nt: TGTGCCATCAGTGGGGCAGGGAACCAGCCCCAGCATTTT
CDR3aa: CAISGAGNQPQHF

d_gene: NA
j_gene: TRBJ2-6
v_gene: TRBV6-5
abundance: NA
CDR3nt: TGTGCCAGCAGTTACTCCGGCACTGGGGCCAACGTCCTGACTTTC
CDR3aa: CASSYSGTGANVLTF

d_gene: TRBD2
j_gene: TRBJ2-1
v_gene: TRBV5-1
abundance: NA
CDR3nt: TGCGCCAGCAGCGGGCTAGCGGGCACCTACAATGAGCAGTTCTTC
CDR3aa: CASSGLAGTYNEQFF

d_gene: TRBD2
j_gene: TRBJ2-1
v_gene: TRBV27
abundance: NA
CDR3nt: TGTGCCAGCAGTTTAAGCGGGGCCTACAATGAGCAGTTCTTC
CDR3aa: CASSLSGAYNEQFF

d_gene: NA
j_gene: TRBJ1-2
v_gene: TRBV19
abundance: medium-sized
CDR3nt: TGTGCCAGTATGGGGGCGAGCTACACCTTC
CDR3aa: CASMGASYTF

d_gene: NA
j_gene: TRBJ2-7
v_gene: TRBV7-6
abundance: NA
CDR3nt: TGTGCCAGCAGCTTTTACCCTTCTGACTCGTACGAGCAGTACTTC
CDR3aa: CASSFYPSDSYEQYF

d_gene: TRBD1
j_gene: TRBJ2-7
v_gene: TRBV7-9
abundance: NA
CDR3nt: TGTGCCAGCAGCCTTGGACCGGGACAGACCTACGAGCAGTACTTC
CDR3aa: CASSLGPGQTYEQYF

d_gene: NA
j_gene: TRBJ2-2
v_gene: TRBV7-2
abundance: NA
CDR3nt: TGTGCCAGCAGCTCCCTTATGGGCGGCACCGGGGAGCTGTTTTTT
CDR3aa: CASSSLMGGTGELFF

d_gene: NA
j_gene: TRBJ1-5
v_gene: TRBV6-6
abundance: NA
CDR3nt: TGTGCCAGCCAGGAGAGGGCCCTTGATCAGCCCCAGCATTTT
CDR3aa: CASQERALDQPQHF

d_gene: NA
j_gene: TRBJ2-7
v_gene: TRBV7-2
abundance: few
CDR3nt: TGTGCCAGCAGCTTAGGCGAGGCGGACGGGAGCTCCTACGAGCAGTACTTC
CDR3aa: CASSLGEADGSSYEQYF

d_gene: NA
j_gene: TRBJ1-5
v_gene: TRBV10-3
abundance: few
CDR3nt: TGTGCCATCGCCGCCGGGGAGGATCAGCCCCAGCATTTT
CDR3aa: CAIAAGEDQPQHF

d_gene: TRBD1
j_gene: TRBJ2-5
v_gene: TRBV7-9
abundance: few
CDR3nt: TGTGCCAGCAGCCCCGGACAGGGGGCGCAGACCCAGTACTTC
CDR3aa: CASSPGQGAQTQYF

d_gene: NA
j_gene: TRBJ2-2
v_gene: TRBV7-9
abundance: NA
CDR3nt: TGTGCCAGCAGGTGGGACCACCCGAACACCGGGGAGCTGTTTTTT
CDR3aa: CASRWDHPNTGELFF

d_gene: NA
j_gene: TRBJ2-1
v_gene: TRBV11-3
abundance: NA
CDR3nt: TGTGCCAGCAGCTTAGACGGGACCTCCTACAATGAGCAGTTCTTC
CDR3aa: CASSLDGTSYNEQFF

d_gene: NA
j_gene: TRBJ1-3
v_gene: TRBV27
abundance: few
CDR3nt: TGTGCCAGCAGTTTATCGGGCAGACCGGGAAACACCATATATTTT
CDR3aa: CASSLSGRPGNTIYF

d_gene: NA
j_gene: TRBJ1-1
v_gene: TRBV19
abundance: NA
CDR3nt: TGTGCCAGTAGTACTGCGACGAACACTGAAGCTTTCTTT
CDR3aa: CASSTATNTEAFF

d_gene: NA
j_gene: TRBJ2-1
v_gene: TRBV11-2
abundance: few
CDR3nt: TGTGCCAGCAGCTTCGGTGGTGCTGAGCAGTTCTTC
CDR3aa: CASSFGGAEQFF

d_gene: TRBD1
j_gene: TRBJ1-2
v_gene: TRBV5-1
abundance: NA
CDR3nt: TGCGCCAGCAGCTCCCGGACAGGGACAAACTATGGCTACACCTTC
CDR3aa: CASSSRTGTNYGYTF

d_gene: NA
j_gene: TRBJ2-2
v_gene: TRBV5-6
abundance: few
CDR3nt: TGTGCCAGCAGCTTGGATAGGGTGGCCACCGGGGAGCTGTTTTTT
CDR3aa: CASSLDRVATGELFF

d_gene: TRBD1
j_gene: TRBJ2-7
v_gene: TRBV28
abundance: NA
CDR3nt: TGTGCCAGCAGTTCGGGGGACAGGGGGCGGGACGAGCAGTACTTC
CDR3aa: CASSSGDRGRDEQYF

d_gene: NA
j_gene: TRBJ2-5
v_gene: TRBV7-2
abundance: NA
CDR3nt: TGTGCCAGCAGCTTAGTGGCCCTGACCGAGGAGACCCAGTACTTC
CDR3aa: CASSLVALTEETQYF

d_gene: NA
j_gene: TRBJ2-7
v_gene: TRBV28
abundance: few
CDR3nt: TGTGCCAGCAGCTCACCCACGGGTGGAACCTACGAGCAGTACTTC
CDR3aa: CASSSPTGGTYEQYF

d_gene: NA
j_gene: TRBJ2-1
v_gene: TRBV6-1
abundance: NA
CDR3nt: TGTGCCAGCAGTGAAAGACAGGGGACGGGGACTAGTGTAAGAAATGAGCAGTTCTTC
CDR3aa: CASSERQGTGTSVRNEQFF

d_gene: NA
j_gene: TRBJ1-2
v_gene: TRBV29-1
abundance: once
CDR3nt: TGCAGCGTTCCTCCAGGGCCTACTAACTATGGCTACACCTTC
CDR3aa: CSVPPGPTNYGYTF

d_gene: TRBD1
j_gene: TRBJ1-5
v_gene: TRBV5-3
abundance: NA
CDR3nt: TGTGCCAGAAGCGCCGACAGGGGGCTGAGTCAGCCCCAGCATTTT
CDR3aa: CARSADRGLSQPQHF

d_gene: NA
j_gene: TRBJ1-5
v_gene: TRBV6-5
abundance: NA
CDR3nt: TGTGCCAGCAGTCCTTTTTTCGGCAATCAGCCCCAGCATTTT
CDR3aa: CASSPFFGNQPQHF

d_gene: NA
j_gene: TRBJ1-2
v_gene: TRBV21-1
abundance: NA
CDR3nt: TGTGCCAGCAGTCGCACGGTAGCTACAGAGACCTATGGCTACACCTTC
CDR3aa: CASSRTVATETYGYTF

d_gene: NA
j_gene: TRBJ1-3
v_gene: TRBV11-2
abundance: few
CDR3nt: TGTGCCAGCAGACTTATGACAAGCTCTGGAAACACCATATATTTT
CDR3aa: CASRLMTSSGNTIYF

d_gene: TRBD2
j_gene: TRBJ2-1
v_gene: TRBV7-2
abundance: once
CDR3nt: TGTGCCATCCCAAGTCGGGCAGCGGGAAGTGAAGTCAATGAGCAGTTCTTC
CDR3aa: CAIPSRAAGSEVNEQFF

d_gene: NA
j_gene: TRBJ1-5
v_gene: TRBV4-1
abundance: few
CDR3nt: TGCGCCAGCAGCCAAGAACCCCTTGCCGGGCCCCAGCATTTT
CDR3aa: CASSQEPLAGPQHF

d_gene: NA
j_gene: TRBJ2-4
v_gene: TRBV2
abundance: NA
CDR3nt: TGTGCCAGCAGGCGGGACGAAAACATTCAGTACTTC
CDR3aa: CASRRDENIQYF

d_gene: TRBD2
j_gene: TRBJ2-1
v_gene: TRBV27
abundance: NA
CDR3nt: TGTGCCAGCAGTTTATGGTCGGGAGGGTATGAGCAGTTCTTC
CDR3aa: CASSLWSGGYEQFF

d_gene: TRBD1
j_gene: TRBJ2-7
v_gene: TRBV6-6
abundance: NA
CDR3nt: TGTGCCAGCACCCGGTCCGGGACAGACGGTGAGCAGTACTTC
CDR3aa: CASTRSGTDGEQYF

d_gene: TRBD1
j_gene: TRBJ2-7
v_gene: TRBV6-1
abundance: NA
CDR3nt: TGTGCCACCGGGACAGATGCCTACGAGCAGTACTTC
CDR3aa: CATGTDAYEQYF

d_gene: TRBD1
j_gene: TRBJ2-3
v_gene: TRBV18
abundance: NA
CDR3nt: TGTGCCAGCTCACCGCGAAGTACAGGGGTGGCTAGCACAGATACGCAGTATTTT
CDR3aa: CASSPRSTGVASTDTQYF

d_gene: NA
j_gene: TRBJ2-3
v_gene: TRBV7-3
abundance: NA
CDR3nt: TGTGCCAGCAGCTCCACTCCGGCCATGGACAGATACGAGGATACGCAGTATTTT
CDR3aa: CASSSTPAMDRYEDTQYF

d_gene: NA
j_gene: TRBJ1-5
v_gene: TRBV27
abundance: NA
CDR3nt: TGTGCCAGCAGGCCCATAGGAAGCAATCAGCCCCAGCATTTT
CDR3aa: CASRPIGSNQPQHF

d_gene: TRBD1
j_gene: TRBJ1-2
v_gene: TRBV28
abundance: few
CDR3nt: TGTGCCAGCAGTTTAGGGGGACAGGGGGCATTCGGCGGCTACACCTTC
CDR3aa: CASSLGGQGAFGGYTF

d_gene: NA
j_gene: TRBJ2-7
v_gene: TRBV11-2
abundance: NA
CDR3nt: TGTGCCAGCAGCTTGAACAGGGAGTACGAGCAGTACTTC
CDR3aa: CASSLNREYEQYF

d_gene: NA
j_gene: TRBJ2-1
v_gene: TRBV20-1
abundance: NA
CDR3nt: TGCAGTGCTCTCGTGACCAATGAGCAGTTCTTC
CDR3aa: CSALVTNEQFF

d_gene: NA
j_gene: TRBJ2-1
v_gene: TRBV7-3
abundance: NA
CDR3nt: TGTGCCAGCAGCTTATCTGGCGGGGCGGGGATGGGTGAGCAGTTCTTC
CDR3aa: CASSLSGGAGMGEQFF

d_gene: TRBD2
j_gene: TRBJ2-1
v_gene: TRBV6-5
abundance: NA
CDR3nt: TGTGCCAGCAGTTCTAACCTAGCGGGAGAGGACAATGAGCAGTTCTTC
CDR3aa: CASSSNLAGEDNEQFF

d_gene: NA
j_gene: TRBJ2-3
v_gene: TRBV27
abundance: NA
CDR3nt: TGTGCCAGCACAACCCTTCAGGGGTACACAGATACGCAGTATTTT
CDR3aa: CASTTLQGYTDTQYF

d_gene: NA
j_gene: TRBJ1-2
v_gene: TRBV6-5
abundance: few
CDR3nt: TGTGCCAGCAGCTCAGGACCTAACTATGGCTACACCTTC
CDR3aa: CASSSGPNYGYTF

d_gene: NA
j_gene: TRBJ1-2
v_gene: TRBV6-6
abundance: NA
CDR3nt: TGTGCCAGCAGTTACAGGGAGGACGATGGCTACACCTTC
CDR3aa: CASSYREDDGYTF

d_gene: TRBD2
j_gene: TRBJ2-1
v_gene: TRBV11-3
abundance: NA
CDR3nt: TGTGCCAGCAGCTCCCTTCCGCGGGAGTTACGTATTGATGAGCAGTTCTTC
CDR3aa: CASSSLPRELRIDEQFF

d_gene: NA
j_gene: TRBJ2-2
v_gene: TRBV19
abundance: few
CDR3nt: TGTGCCAGTACCTCGACAGGGAACACCGGGGAGCTGTTTTTT
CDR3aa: CASTSTGNTGELFF

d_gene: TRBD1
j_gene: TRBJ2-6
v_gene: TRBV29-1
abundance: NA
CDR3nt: TGCAGCGTTGAAGACGGCAGGGGGACCTCTGGGGCCAACGTCCTGACTTTC
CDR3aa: CSVEDGRGTSGANVLTF

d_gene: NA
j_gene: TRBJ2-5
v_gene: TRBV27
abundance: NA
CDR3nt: TGTGCCAGCAGTTCGGTCTACGAGGATGAAGAGACCCAGTACTTC
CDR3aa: CASSSVYEDEETQYF

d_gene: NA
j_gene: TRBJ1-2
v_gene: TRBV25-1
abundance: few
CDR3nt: TGTGCCAGCAGTGAACCCAGGGCGGGGGGCTACACCTTC
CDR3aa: CASSEPRAGGYTF

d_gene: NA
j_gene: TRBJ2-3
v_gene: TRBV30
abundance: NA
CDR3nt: TGTGCCTGGAGTGTATGGGACTCCAACACAGATACGCAGTATTTT
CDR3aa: CAWSVWDSNTDTQYF

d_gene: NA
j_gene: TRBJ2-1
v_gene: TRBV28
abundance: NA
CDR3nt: TGTGCCAGCAGACTCCGGGCCGCCTACAATGAGCAGTTCTTC
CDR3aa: CASRLRAAYNEQFF

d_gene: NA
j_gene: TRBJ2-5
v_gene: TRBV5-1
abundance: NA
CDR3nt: TGCGCCAGCAGCTTGGAGGGCGGATTGGAGACCCAGTACTTC
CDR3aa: CASSLEGGLETQYF